Listed below are T cell receptor beta chains from one sample, sequenced in a study of T cells after posttransplantation cyclophosphamide. The repertoire was sequenced with immunoSEQ multiplex PCR; TCRdb's copy has only in-frame clones and lacks some. The sample contains about 20,000 clones, 80% to 90% of which appear only once. Sequenced here: PBMCs, sampled 359 days after allogeneic stem cell transplant with calcineurin inhibitor and methotrexate. The source is a female patient between 30 and 40 years old who received an allogeneic stem cell transplant from an unrelated donor, was CMV-positive, and had acute and chronic GVHD. Some T cells may originate from the graft donor. CDR3s include the opening cysteine and the closing phenylalanine or tryptophan. The D gene is left open where the match is weak. Clone size appears in some rows only: once, few, many, or a class for an expanded clone.

clone_size,v_call,d_call,j_call,cdr3_aa,cdr3_nt
-,TRBV10-1,TRBD2,TRBJ2-2,CASSEGRESGELFF,TGCGCCAGCAGTGAGGGGCGGGAGAGCGGGGAGCTGTTTTTT
-,TRBV2,TRBD1,TRBJ1-2,CASSDTGTGDGYTF,TGTGCCAGCAGTGACACCGGGACAGGGGATGGCTACACCTTC
few,TRBV10-3,TRBD2,TRBJ2-7,CAIREREKYEQYF,TGTGCCATCAGGGAGCGGGAGAAATATGAGCAGTACTTC
few,TRBV19,-,TRBJ2-6,CASSAGTPGANVLTF,TGTGCCAGTAGTGCGGGGACTCCTGGGGCCAACGTCCTGACTTTC
-,TRBV11-3,-,TRBJ1-2,CASSPGLIFYGYTF,TGTGCCAGCAGCCCAGGACTGATCTTCTATGGCTACACCTTC
few,TRBV2,-,TRBJ1-1,CASTRSPGTYTEAFF,TGTGCCAGCACCCGGTCGCCCGGGACTTACACTGAAGCTTTCTTT
-,TRBV28,TRBD1,TRBJ1-5,CASSSRGKGNQPQHF,TGTGCCAGCAGCTCCAGGGGGAAGGGCAATCAGCCCCAGCATTTT
-,TRBV2,TRBD1,TRBJ2-2,CASSLRQGRYTGELFF,TGTGCCAGCAGTTTAAGACAGGGACGATATACCGGGGAGCTGTTTTTT
-,TRBV4-2,-,TRBJ2-7,CASSHGEEQYF,TGTGCCAGCAGCCACGGTGAGGAGCAGTACTTC
-,TRBV6-6,-,TRBJ2-7,CASRPPGVIDSYEQYF,TGTGCCAGCCGCCCCCCCGGGGTCATTGACTCCTACGAGCAGTACTTC
few,TRBV7-9,-,TRBJ1-2,CASSFFQGSNYGYTF,TGTGCCAGCAGCTTCTTCCAGGGGTCCAACTATGGCTACACCTTC
-,TRBV15,TRBD1,TRBJ1-4,CATHRDRGEKLFF,TGTGCCACCCACCGGGACAGAGGGGAAAAACTGTTTTTT
-,TRBV6-1,-,TRBJ2-1,CASRVTGHEQFF,TGTGCCAGCAGAGTAACAGGGCATGAGCAGTTCTTC
-,TRBV5-1,-,TRBJ1-2,CASSLDSSNYGYTF,TGCGCCAGCAGCTTGGACAGTTCTAACTATGGCTACACCTTC
-,TRBV7-7,TRBD2,TRBJ2-1,CASSMTSGRPYNEQFF,TGTGCTAGCAGCATGACTAGCGGGAGACCATACAATGAGCAGTTCTTC
-,TRBV29-1,TRBD1,TRBJ1-2,CSVQTGAGDYGYTF,TGCAGCGTCCAGACAGGGGCAGGGGATTATGGCTACACCTTC
-,TRBV7-6,TRBD2,TRBJ2-1,CASSLGSGSTNEQFF,TGTGCCAGCAGCTTAGGGAGCGGGAGTACGAATGAGCAGTTCTTC
-,TRBV19,TRBD2,TRBJ2-1,CATRGGLAGVWGRRRNNEQFF,TGTGCCACGAGGGGGGGACTAGCGGGAGTTTGGGGCCGGCGAAGGAACAATGAGCAGTTCTTC
-,TRBV7-2,TRBD1,TRBJ1-1,CASSPDRGWTEAFF,TGTGCCAGCAGCCCAGACAGGGGGTGGACTGAAGCTTTCTTT
-,TRBV27,TRBD1,TRBJ2-1,CASSSQGAHEQFF,TGTGCCAGCAGTTCTCAGGGGGCTCATGAGCAGTTCTTC
-,TRBV18,TRBD2,TRBJ2-1,CASSPLPSVSGFYNEQFF,TGTGCCAGCTCACCCCTCCCCTCGGTTAGCGGGTTTTACAATGAGCAGTTCTTC
-,TRBV19,-,TRBJ2-2,CASSIGPPGELFF,TGTGCCAGTAGTATAGGGCCTCCCGGGGAGCTGTTTTTT
-,TRBV4-3,-,TRBJ1-1,CASSQVGQGNTEAFF,TGCGCCAGCAGCCAAGTGGGTCAGGGGAACACTGAAGCTTTCTTT
-,TRBV11-3,TRBD2,TRBJ2-3,CASSSRTSGSRTDTQYF,TGTGCCAGCAGCTCCCGGACTAGCGGGAGCCGCACAGATACGCAGTATTTT
-,TRBV7-4,TRBD2,TRBJ2-1,CASSSRTSGKLRNEQFF,TGTGCCAGCAGCTCCCGGACTAGCGGGAAACTTAGGAATGAGCAGTTCTTC
-,TRBV4-3,TRBD1,TRBJ2-1,CASSQVGTDYNEQFF,TGCGCCAGCAGCCAAGTGGGGACAGACTACAATGAGCAGTTCTTC
once,TRBV5-1,-,TRBJ1-2,CASSPGENNYGYTF,TGCGCCAGCAGCCCCGGAGAGAACAACTATGGCTACACCTTC
-,TRBV27,TRBD1,TRBJ2-7,CASSRDRLTYEQYF,TGTGCCAGCAGTCGGGACAGACTCACCTACGAGCAGTACTTC
-,TRBV25-1,-,TRBJ1-3,CASSAGWTEGNTIYF,TGTGCCAGCAGCGCCGGGTGGACAGAGGGAAACACCATATATTTT
-,TRBV19,TRBD1,TRBJ2-7,CASTTGQGASYEQYF,TGTGCCAGTACCACCGGACAGGGGGCTTCCTACGAGCAGTACTTC
few,TRBV7-6,-,TRBJ1-6,CASSSGTNSPLHF,TGTGCCAGCAGCTCAGGAACCAATTCACCCCTCCACTTT
-,TRBV12-5,-,TRBJ2-1,CASGGTPTYNEQFF,TGTGCTAGTGGTGGGACACCTACCTACAATGAGCAGTTCTTC